Listed below are T cell receptor beta chains from one sample, sequenced in a study of blood T cell repertoires in COVID-19. Libraries were prepared by immunoSEQ multiplex PCR; TCRdb keeps only in-frame clonotypes and omits some of them. This table has about 100,000 clones, more than 85% appearing once. Source material: peripheral blood. The source is a man in his sixties with acute or convalescent COVID-19. Both conserved end residues are part of each CDR3. A D gene is named only where the DNA matches it firmly. Size is stated for part of the rows, as once, few or many counts, or as a class when the clone is expanded.

clone size	V gene	D gene	J gene	CDR3 DNA	CDR3 protein
NA	TRBV10-3	NA	TRBJ2-1	TGTGCCACCGAAAGCGGCGGGGGCACTGACTACAATGAGCAGTTCTTC	CATESGGGTDYNEQFF
few	TRBV28	NA	TRBJ1-2	TGTGCCAGCAGTTTGATTAGCACTACCCTCGGCTACACCTTC	CASSLISTTLGYTF
few	TRBV5-1	NA	TRBJ1-1	TGCGCCAGCAGCCCCGGAGGCAGTTTGAACACTGAAGCTTTCTTT	CASSPGGSLNTEAFF
NA	TRBV29-1	TRBD1	TRBJ1-1	TGCAGCGTTGAGCAGGGGGGTAACACTGAAGCTTTCTTT	CSVEQGGNTEAFF
NA	TRBV2	NA	TRBJ1-2	TGTGCCAGCACCCTAACGGGTCAGTATGGCTACACCTTC	CASTLTGQYGYTF
NA	TRBV28	TRBD1	TRBJ1-5	TGTGCCAGCAGCTCGACAGGGGCAAATAGCAATCAGCCCCAGCATTTT	CASSSTGANSNQPQHF
NA	TRBV5-4	NA	TRBJ1-2	TGTGCCAGCAGCTTGGCCGGCAGGGGCTACACCTTC	CASSLAGRGYTF
NA	TRBV13	TRBD2	TRBJ2-5	TGTGCCAGCAGCCCTGGGCCACTAGCGGGAGGGCCTGGGGAGACCCAGTACTTC	CASSPGPLAGGPGETQYF
NA	TRBV2	NA	TRBJ1-1	TGTGCCAGCCTCTGGAAGGGGTCCACTGAAGCTTTCTTT	CASLWKGSTEAFF
NA	TRBV6-1	NA	TRBJ1-3	TGTGCCAGCAGTGAAGCGGGCAGGACCATATATTTT	CASSEAGRTIYF
once	TRBV7-3	TRBD2	TRBJ2-1	TGTGCCAGCAGCTTATCCGGGACTAGCGGGCTCTACAATGAGCAGTTCTTC	CASSLSGTSGLYNEQFF
NA	TRBV5-6	TRBD1	TRBJ2-5	TGTGCCAGCAGCTTGGATAGGGGGCGGTTGAAAGAGACCCAGTACTTC	CASSLDRGRLKETQYF
NA	TRBV19	TRBD2	TRBJ2-2	TGTGCCAGTACCCATGAAGGACTAGCGGGATCCGGGGAGCTGTTTTTT	CASTHEGLAGSGELFF
NA	TRBV7-3	TRBD2	TRBJ2-2	TGTGCCAGCAGCCCCAGGGCGGGAGGCTCCACCGGGGAGCTGTTTTTT	CASSPRAGGSTGELFF
NA	TRBV9	TRBD1	TRBJ1-4	TGTGCCAGCAGCGCCCGGACAGGGCCGGATGAAAAACTGTTTTTT	CASSARTGPDEKLFF
NA	TRBV6-2/TRBV6-3	NA	TRBJ1-1	TGTGCCAGCAGCCCTGACGGGATGGGCCTTCCCAGTTTTCGACCTGAAGCTTTCTTT	CASSPDGMGLPSFRPEAFF
NA	TRBV20-1	NA	TRBJ1-2	TGCAGTGCTAGTCTCACAGGGATAAGAGGCTACACCTTC	CSASLTGIRGYTF
NA	TRBV15	TRBD2	TRBJ2-3	TGTGCCACCAGCAGAGGACTAGCGGGCTTATCACGTTACACAGATACGCAGTATTTT	CATSRGLAGLSRYTDTQYF
NA	TRBV5-1	NA	TRBJ1-5	TGCGCCAGCAGCAGGGACGGGGGAGATCAGCCCCAGCATTTT	CASSRDGGDQPQHF
NA	TRBV24-1	NA	TRBJ1-4	TGTGCCACCAGTGATGAGACAACAAAAGCAACTAATGAAAAACTGTTTTTT	CATSDETTKATNEKLFF
NA	TRBV27	NA	TRBJ1-5	TGTGCCAGCAGTTTACAGGCCTCTGATCAGCCCCAGCATTTT	CASSLQASDQPQHF
NA	TRBV12-5	TRBD2	TRBJ2-1	TGTGCTAGTGGTACGGGGACTAGCGGAGACAATGAGCAGTTCTTC	CASGTGTSGDNEQFF
NA	TRBV30	TRBD1	TRBJ1-5	TGTGCCTGGAGTGGACAGGGGAATCAGCCCCAGCATTTT	CAWSGQGNQPQHF
NA	TRBV9	NA	TRBJ1-2	TGTGCCAGCAGCGTAGAAATAGGGGCTGAGGATGGCTACACCTTC	CASSVEIGAEDGYTF
NA	TRBV5-1	TRBD2	TRBJ2-1	TGCGCCAGCAGCCTCCGGACTAGCGGAAACTACAATGAGCAGTTCTTC	CASSLRTSGNYNEQFF
NA	TRBV29-1	TRBD1	TRBJ2-7	TGCAGCGTGAGGACAGGAGGATTCCCCGAGCAGTACTTC	CSVRTGGFPEQYF